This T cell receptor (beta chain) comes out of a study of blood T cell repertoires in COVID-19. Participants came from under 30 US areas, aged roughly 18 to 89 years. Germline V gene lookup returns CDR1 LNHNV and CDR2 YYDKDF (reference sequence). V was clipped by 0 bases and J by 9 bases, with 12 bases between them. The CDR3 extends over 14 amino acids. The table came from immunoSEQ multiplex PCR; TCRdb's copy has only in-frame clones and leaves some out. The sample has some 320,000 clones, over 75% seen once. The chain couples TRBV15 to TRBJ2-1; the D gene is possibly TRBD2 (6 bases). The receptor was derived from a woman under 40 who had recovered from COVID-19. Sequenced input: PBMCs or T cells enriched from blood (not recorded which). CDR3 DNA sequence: TGTGCCACCAGCAGAGATCTCATGCGGGGTGAGCAGTTCTTC. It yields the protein CATSRDLMRGEQFF. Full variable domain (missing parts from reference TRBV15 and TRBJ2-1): DAMVIQNPRYQVTQFGKPVTLSCSQTLNHNVMYWYQQKSSQAPKLLFHYYDKDFNNEADTPDNFQSRRPNTSFCFLDIRSPGLGDTAMYLCATSRDLMRGEQFFGPGTRLTVL.